This TCR beta chain was found in a study of blood T cell repertoires in COVID-19. Study background: COVID-19 samples from acute and convalescent phases originated in the United States, Italy and Spain.

Produced via immunoSEQ multiplex PCR; TCRdb's table is partial and in-frame only. The sample records about 87,000 clones, over 70% being singletons. This receptor was taken from a woman in her fifties or sixties with acute or convalescent COVID-19. The sequenced material came from peripheral blood.

In DNA form, the CDR3 reads TGTGCCAGCAGTCTGGAAGGAGGTCAGTTCTTC. Translation: CASSLEGGQFF. The rearrangement joins TRBV11-2 to TRBJ2-1, with D perhaps TRBD2 (5 bases). Trimming stripped 6 bases from V and 13 bases from J, with 13 bases between. The germline gives CDR1 SGHAT, CDR2 FQNNGV. This CDR3 has 11 residues.